The clone carrying this TCR beta chain appeared a few times. Its antigen remains unknown. These data originate in a study of identical twins' blood T cells. Study-level points and caveats: Twins shared more top CDR3 clonotypes than unrelated donors did.

Both ends of each TCR cDNA library bore sample-specific barcodes. Per the study methods: Per-library CDR3 reads ranged 2.2 to 3.6 million; clonotypes, ~95,000 to ~550,000. TCRdb re-analysed the 5' RACE reads in MiXCR, keeping a single row per CDR3 protein. For this entry, the V and J calls and clone size follow TCRdb and not the study's own pipeline. The table includes 350,000 to 400,000 distinct CDR3 sequences, about 28% detected once. The germline gives CDR1 DFQATT, CDR2 SNEGSKA (reference sequence). V gave up 3 bases and J gave up 7 bases, with 7 bases separating them. The CDR3 is made up of 10 amino acids.

The chain links TRBV20-1 to TRBJ2-7; no clear D. The source material was PBMCs. The sequence came from a woman aged 18-49 years in good health. As DNA, the CDR3 is TGCAGTGCTAGCACCCAAGAGCAGTACTTC. It encodes CSASTQEQYF.